A single sample is the source of the 14 T cell receptor beta chains below, sequenced in a study of cytomegalovirus exposure and HLA in healthy donors. Here immunoSEQ multiplex PCR was the method, and the copy in TCRdb shows in-frame clones only, minus some. The sample yields over 200,000 clones, about nine tenths seen once. What was sequenced was PBMCs. The receptors were sampled from a woman between 18 and 30 years old in good health and CMV-seropositive.

V usage is TRBV11-2 and J usage is TRBJ2-7, with 8 nucleotides matching TRBD1. The germline V gene encodes CDR1 SGHAT and CDR2 FQNNGV. This CDR3 comprises 16 residues. J was trimmed by 3 bases and V by 1 base; bases with no gene match: 8. The CDR3 nucleotides are TGTGCCAGCAGCTTAGTCCCCGGGACAGGACACTACGAGCAGTACTTC. It is translated as CASSLVPGTGHYEQYF.

V gene TRBV10-1 combines with J gene TRBJ1-1; D not resolved. CDR3 length equals 13 residues. Per the germline V gene, CDR1 is WNHNN and CDR2 is SYGVQD (reference sequence). V gave up 6 bases and J gave up 3 bases, with 11 bases separating them. Written as DNA, the CDR3 is TGCGCCAGCAGCCTTGGGGAGGACACTGAAGCTTTCTTT. Its protein product is CASSLGEDTEAFF.

This chain connects TRBV4-1 to TRBJ1-1; D unresolved. The CDR3 runs 14 residues. Deletions cut 4 bases from V and 1 base from J, with 10 bases between. Germline V CDR1 and CDR2: MGHRA, YSYEKL. The CDR3 here is CASSPRRGNTEAFF. The CDR3 DNA sequence: TGCGCCAGCAGCCCGAGACGGGGGAACACTGAAGCTTTCTTT.

The genes are TRBV27 and TRBJ1-5; D is perhaps TRBD1 (6 bases). CDR1 and CDR2 from the germline V gene are MNHEY and SMNVEV (reference sequence). CDR3 length: 14 residues. V lost 6 bases, J lost 3 bases, and 12 bases lay in between. CDR3 loop: CASRAGVLNQPQHF. CDR3 coding DNA: TGTGCCAGCAGAGCAGGGGTTCTCAATCAGCCCCAGCATTTT.

This chain connects TRBV29-1 to TRBJ1-1; unclear D gene. Germline lookup yields CDR1 SQVTM and CDR2 ANQGSEA. The CDR3 sequence is 13 residues long. The ends were cut back, 4 bases at V and 8 bases at J, with 17 bases in the middle. The CDR3 bases are TGCAGCGTTGGGCCCCTTCAAAATTTGGAAGCTTTCTTT. The encoded protein is CSVGPLQNLEAFF.

V gene TRBV5-1 combines with J gene TRBJ2-5; TRBD1 matches at 7 bases. Trimming cost V 2 bases and J 1 base; bases outside gene matches: 2. The CDR3 contains 14 residues. Per germline, CDR1 SGHRS and CDR2 YFSETQ. CDR3 loop: CASSLGQVQETQYF. Here the CDR3 DNA reads TGCGCCAGCAGCTTAGGACAGGTCCAAGAGACCCAGTACTTC.

The chain carries TRBV7-2 and TRBJ1-1; D perhaps matches TRBD1 (6 bases). The length of the CDR3 is 12 residues. V shed 5 bases and J shed 10 bases, with 14 bases lying between them. Germline V gene data show CDR1 as SGHTA and CDR2 as FQGNSA. The CDR3 nucleotides read TGTGCCAGCAGCAAAACAGGGTGGGTAGCTTTCTTT. Protein sequence: CASSKTGWVAFF. Combining the CDR3 with reference TRBV7-2 and TRBJ1-1 gives the whole variable domain GAGVSQSPSNKVTEKGKDVELRCDPISGHTALYWYRQSLGQGLEFLIYFQGNSAPDKSGLPSDRFSAERTGGSVSTLTIQRTQQEDSAVYLCASSKTGWVAFFGQGTRLTVV.

This clone has a single count. The V and J genes are TRBV28 and TRBJ2-3, with a tentative D call TRBD1 (6 bases). Trimming removed 5 bases at V and 8 bases at J, with 20 bases between. CDR1 is MDHEN, CDR2 SYDVKM, per germline. CDR3 length: 15 residues. The CDR3 loop reads CASSPWTAAPGTQYF. The CDR3 bases are TGTGCCAGCAGTCCCTGGACAGCCGCTCCCGGTACGCAGTATTTT.

The CDR3 DNA reads as TGTGCCAGCAGTTTCGAGAGGGAGGTTGGCGAGCAGTACTTC. Amino acids: CASSFEREVGEQYF. The gene calls are TRBV27 and TRBJ2-7; a weak D match, TRBD2 (6 bases). Deletions cut 3 bases from V and 6 bases from J, with 15 bases between. The CDR3 totals 14 residues. Germline CDR1 is MNHEY and CDR2 is SMNVEV (reference sequence).

The table lists this clone with a few counts. This chain uses TRBV10-3 with TRBJ2-7, with TRBD1 matching over 7 bases. The CDR3 is 13 residues long. The V segment lost 8 bases and the J segment 4 bases; nucleotides outside the gene matches: 8. Germline lookup yields CDR1 ENHRY and CDR2 SYGVKD. As DNA, the CDR3 is TGTGCCATCCGGACAGGCGCGTTGTACGAGCAGTACTTC. Translating gives CAIRTGALYEQYF.

The DNA for the CDR3 is TGTGCCAGCTCATCACTCGACTCAGAGACCCAGTACTTC. Translation gives CASSSLDSETQYF. The V gene is TRBV18, the J gene TRBJ2-5, with D uncertain. The length of the CDR3 is 13 residues. The germline V gene has CDR1 KGHSH and CDR2 LQKENI. V was shortened by 5 bases and J by 4 bases, with 11 bases between the two germline ends.

Comments on this clone: This specimen includes other DNA sequences encoding the same CDR3. The chain combines TRBV27 with TRBJ1-5; TRBD1 might be the D (5 bases). Germline V gene data show CDR1 as MNHEY and CDR2 as SMNVEV (reference sequence). The CDR3 is made up of 13 amino acids. Trimming removed 3 bases from V and 4 bases from J, with 7 bases in between. The CDR3 DNA follows: TGTGCCAGCAGTTTCGGGGGTAATCAGCCCCAGCATTTT. The encoded protein is CASSFGGNQPQHF.

The chain joins TRBV9 to TRBJ2-7; TRBD1 aligns across 10 bases. This CDR3 is 14 amino acids long. V lost 2 bases, J lost 5 bases, and 4 bases stayed unmatched. Per germline, CDR1 SGDLS and CDR2 YYNGEE. CDR3 bases: TGTGCCAGCAGCGTGGACAGGGGGGGAAACGAGCAGTACTTC. It codes for CASSVDRGGNEQYF.

The rearrangement joins TRBV5-3 to TRBJ2-1, with 9 bases identical to TRBD2. TRBV5-3 is an ORF, with its function uncertain. The CDR3 totals 19 residues. J gave up 2 bases and V 0 bases, and 12 bases lay outside the gene matches. In nucleotides, the CDR3 is TGTGCCAGAAGCTTGGATTGGAGTAGCGGGGGTATTACCTACAATGAGCAGTTCTTC. This sequence encodes CARSLDWSSGGITYNEQFF.